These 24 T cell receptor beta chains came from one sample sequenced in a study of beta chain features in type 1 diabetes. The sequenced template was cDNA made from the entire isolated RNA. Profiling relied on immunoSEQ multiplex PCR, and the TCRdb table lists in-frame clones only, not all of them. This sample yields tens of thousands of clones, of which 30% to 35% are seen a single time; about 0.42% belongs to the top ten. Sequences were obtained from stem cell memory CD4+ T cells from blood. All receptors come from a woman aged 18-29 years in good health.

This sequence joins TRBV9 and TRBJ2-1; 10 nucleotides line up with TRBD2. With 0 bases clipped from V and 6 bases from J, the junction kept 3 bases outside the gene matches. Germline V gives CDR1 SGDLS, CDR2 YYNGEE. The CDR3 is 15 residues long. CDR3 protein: CASSVEAGGINEQFF. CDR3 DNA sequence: TGTGCCAGCAGCGTAGAAGCGGGGGGGATCAATGAGCAGTTCTTC.

CDR3 region: CASSVDGAGAGRELFF. The CDR3 nucleotides read TGTGCCAGCAGCGTAGATGGAGCGGGGGCCGGCCGGGAGCTGTTTTTT. The chain uses TRBV9 and TRBJ2-2; 8 bases match TRBD2. J was trimmed by 9 bases and V by 0 bases; bases with no gene match: 10. The germline V gene has CDR1 SGDLS and CDR2 YYNGEE. The CDR3 sequence is 16 residues long. Full variable domain (rest looked up from reference TRBV9 and TRBJ2-2): DSGVTQTPKHLITATGQRVTLRCSPRSGDLSVYWYQQSLDQGLQFLIQYYNGEERAKGNILERFSAQQFPDLHSELNLSSLELGDSALYFCASSVDGAGAGRELFFGEGSRLTVL.

The CDR3 here is CASSRLPSEETQYF. For the CDR3, the DNA is TGTGCCAGCAGCCGACTCCCCTCTGAGGAGACCCAGTACTTC. The V and J genes are TRBV6-5 and TRBJ2-5, with D hard to call. The CDR3 is 14 amino acids. Deletions cut 6 bases from V and 5 bases from J, with 16 bases between. Germline lookup yields CDR1 MNHEY and CDR2 SVGAGI.

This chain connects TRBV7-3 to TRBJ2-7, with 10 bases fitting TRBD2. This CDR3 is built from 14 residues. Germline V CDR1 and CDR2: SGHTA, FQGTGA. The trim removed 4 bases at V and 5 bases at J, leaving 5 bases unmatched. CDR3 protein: CASSWGTSADEQYF. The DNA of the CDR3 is TGTGCCAGCAGCTGGGGGACTAGCGCCGACGAGCAGTACTTC.

The CDR3 loop is CASSPANRNYGYTF. CDR3 coding DNA: TGTGCCAGCAGCCCCGCTAACCGAAACTATGGCTACACCTTC. The chain employs TRBV9 and TRBJ1-2; D unresolved. Germline-derived CDR1 and CDR2 are SGDLS and YYNGEE. This CDR3 is built from 14 residues. V was pared by 4 bases and J by 2 bases, with 12 bases between.

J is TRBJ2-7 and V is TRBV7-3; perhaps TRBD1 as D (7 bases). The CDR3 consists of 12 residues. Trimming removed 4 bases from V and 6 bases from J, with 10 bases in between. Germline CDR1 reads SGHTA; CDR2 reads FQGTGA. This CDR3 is CASSSGGSEQYF. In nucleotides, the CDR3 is TGTGCCAGCAGCTCAGGGGGGTCCGAGCAGTACTTC.

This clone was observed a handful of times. The CDR3 coding sequence is TGTGCCAGCAGCTCGCCGACTAGTGGGGATACGCAGTATTTT. This encodes CASSSPTSGDTQYF. The chain employs TRBV11-1 and TRBJ2-3, with a possible D match to TRBD2 (6 bases). The V end was cut by 4 bases, the J end by 6 bases, with 14 bases between. The CDR3 is 14 residues long. CDR1 SGHAT and CDR2 FQDESV come from the germline V gene (reference sequence).

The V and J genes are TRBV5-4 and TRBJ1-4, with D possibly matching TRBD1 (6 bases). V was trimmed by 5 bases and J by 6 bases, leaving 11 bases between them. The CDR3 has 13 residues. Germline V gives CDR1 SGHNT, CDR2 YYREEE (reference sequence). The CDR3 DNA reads TGTGCCAGCAGACGACAGGAGGATGAAAAACTGTTTTTT. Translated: CASRRQEDEKLFF.

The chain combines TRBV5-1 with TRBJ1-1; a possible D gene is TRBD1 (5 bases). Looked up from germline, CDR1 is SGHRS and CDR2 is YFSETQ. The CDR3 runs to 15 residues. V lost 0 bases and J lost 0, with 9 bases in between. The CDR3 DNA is TGCGCCAGCAGCTTGGATGGGGGGATGAACACTGAAGCTTTCTTT. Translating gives CASSLDGGMNTEAFF.

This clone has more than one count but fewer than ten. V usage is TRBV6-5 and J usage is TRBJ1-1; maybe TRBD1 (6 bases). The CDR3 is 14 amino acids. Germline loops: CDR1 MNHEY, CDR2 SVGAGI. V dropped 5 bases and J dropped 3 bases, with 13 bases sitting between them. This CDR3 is CASSPQGADTEAFF. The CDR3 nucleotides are TGTGCCAGCAGTCCACAGGGCGCGGACACTGAAGCTTTCTTT.

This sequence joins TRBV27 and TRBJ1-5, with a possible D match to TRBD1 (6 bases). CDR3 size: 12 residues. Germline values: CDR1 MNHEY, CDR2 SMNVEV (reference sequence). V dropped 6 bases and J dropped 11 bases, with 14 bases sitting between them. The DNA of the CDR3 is TGTGCCAGCAGAGAAGGAGGGGGGGCCCAGCATTTT. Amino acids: CASREGGGAQHF.

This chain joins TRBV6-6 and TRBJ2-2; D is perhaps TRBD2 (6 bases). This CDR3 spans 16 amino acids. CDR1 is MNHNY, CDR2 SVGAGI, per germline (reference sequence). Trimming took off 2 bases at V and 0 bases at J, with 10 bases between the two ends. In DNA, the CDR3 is TGTGCCAGCAGTTACGTAGCGGCCGCGAACACCGGGGAGCTGTTTTTT. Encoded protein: CASSYVAAANTGELFF.

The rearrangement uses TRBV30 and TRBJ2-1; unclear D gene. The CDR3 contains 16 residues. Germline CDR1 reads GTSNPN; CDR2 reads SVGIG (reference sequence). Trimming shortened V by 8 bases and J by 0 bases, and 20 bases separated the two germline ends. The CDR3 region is CAHLRRSTSSYNEQFF. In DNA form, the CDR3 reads TGTGCCCACCTTCGGCGGTCAACAAGCTCCTACAATGAGCAGTTCTTC.

Here the CDR3 DNA reads TGTGCCAGCTCACCCGGACAAGCTTCACCCCTCCACTTT. It codes for CASSPGQASPLHF. The rearrangement joins TRBV18 to TRBJ1-6; TRBD1 might be the D (5 bases). The CDR3 runs to 13 residues. Trimming left V 3 bases short and J 9 bases short, with 9 bases between. Germline lookup yields CDR1 KGHSH and CDR2 LQKENI.

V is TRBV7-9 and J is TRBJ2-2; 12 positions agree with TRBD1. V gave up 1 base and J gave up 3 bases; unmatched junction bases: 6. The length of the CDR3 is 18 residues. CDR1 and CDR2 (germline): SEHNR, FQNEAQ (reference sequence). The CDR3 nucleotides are TGTGCCAGCAGCTTAGTAGCCGGGACAGGGGGCTACACCGGGGAGCTGTTTTTT. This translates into CASSLVAGTGGYTGELFF.

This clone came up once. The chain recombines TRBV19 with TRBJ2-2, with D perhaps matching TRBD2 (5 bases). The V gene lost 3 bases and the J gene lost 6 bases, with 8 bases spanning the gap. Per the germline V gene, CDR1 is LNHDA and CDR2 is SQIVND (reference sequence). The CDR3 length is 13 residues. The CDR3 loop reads CASSIEGPGELFF. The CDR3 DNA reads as TGTGCCAGTAGTATCGAGGGTCCCGGGGAGCTGTTTTTT.

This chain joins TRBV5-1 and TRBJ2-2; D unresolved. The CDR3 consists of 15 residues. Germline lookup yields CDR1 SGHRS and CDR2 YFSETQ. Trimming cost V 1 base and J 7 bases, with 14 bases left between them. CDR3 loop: CASSLQRGSHGELFF. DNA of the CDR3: TGCGCCAGCAGCTTGCAGCGAGGTTCCCACGGGGAGCTGTTTTTT. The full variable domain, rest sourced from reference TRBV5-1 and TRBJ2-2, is KAGVTQTPRYLIKTRGQQVTLSCSPISGHRSVSWYQQTPGQGLQFLFEYFSETQRNKGNFPGRFSGRQFSNSRSEMNVSTLELGDSALYLCASSLQRGSHGELFFGEGSRLTVL.

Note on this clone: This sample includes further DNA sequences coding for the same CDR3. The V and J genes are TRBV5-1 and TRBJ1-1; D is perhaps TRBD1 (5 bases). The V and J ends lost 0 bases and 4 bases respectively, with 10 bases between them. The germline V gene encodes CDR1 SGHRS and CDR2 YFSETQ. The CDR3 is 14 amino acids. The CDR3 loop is CASSLVREGTEAFF. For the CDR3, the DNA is TGCGCCAGCAGCTTGGTCAGGGAAGGCACTGAAGCTTTCTTT. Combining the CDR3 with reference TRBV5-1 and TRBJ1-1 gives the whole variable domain KAGVTQTPRYLIKTRGQQVTLSCSPISGHRSVSWYQQTPGQGLQFLFEYFSETQRNKGNFPGRFSGRQFSNSRSEMNVSTLELGDSALYLCASSLVREGTEAFFGQGTRLTVV.

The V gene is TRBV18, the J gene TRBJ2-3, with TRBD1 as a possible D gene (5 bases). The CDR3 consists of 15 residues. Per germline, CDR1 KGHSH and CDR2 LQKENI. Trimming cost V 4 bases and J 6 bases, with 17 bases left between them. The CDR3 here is CASSRGQIFVDTQYF. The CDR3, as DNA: TGTGCCAGCTCACGGGGCCAGATCTTCGTGGATACGCAGTATTTT.

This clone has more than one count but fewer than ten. DNA for the CDR3: TGCAGCGTTGAAGATCAGGGGGATGAAAAACTGTTTTTT. This translates into CSVEDQGDEKLFF. The genes are TRBV29-1 and TRBJ1-4; the match to TRBD1 covers 7 bases. CDR1 is SQVTM, CDR2 ANQGSEA, per germline. CDR3 length: 13 amino acids. V trimming: 0 bases; J trimming: 6 bases; junction bases outside the gene matches: 1.

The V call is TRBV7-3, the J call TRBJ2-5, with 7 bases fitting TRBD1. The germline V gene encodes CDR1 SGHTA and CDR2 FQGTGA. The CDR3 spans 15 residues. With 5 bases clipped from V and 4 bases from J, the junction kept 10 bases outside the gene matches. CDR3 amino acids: CASSPGQVPGETQYF. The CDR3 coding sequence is TGTGCCAGCAGCCCCGGACAGGTGCCGGGAGAGACCCAGTACTTC. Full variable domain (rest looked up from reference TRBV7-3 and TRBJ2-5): GAGVSQTPSNKVTEKGKYVELRCDPISGHTALYWYRQSLGQGPEFLIYFQGTGAADDSGLPNDRFFAVRPEGSVSTLKIQRTERGDSAVYLCASSPGQVPGETQYFGPGTRLLVL.

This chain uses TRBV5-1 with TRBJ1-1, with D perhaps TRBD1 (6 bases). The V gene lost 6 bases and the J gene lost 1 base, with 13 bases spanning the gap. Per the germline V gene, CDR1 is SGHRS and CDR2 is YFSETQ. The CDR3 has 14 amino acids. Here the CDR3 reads CASTRGQSNTEAFF. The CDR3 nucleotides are TGCGCCAGCACCCGCGGACAGTCGAACACTGAAGCTTTCTTT.

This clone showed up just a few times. CDR3 sequence: CASSLGGSEQYF. DNA for the CDR3: TGTGCCAGCTCACTGGGGGGTTCCGAGCAGTACTTC. The J gene is TRBJ2-7, the V gene TRBV18; possibly TRBD2 for D (6 bases). The CDR3 extends over 12 amino acids. The germline CDR1 and CDR2 sequences are KGHSH and LQKENI. Trimming took off 4 bases at V and 6 bases at J, with 10 bases between the two ends.

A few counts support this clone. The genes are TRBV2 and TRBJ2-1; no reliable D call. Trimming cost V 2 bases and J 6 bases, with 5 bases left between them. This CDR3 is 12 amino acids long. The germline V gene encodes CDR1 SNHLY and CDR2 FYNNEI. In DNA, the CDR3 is TGTGCCAGCAGTGAACCCGGCAATGAGCAGTTCTTC. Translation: CASSEPGNEQFF. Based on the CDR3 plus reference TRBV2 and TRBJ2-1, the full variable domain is EPEVTQTPSHQVTQMGQEVILRCVPISNHLYFYWYRQILGQKVEFLVSFYNNEISEKSEIFDDQFSVERPDGSNFTLKIRSTKLEDSAMYFCASSEPGNEQFFGPGTRLTVL.